This TCR beta chain was sequenced for a study of identical twins. This clonotype was found many times. TCRdb processed the 5' RACE reads anew with MiXCR; each CDR3 protein has one entry. Of 690,000 or so distinct CDR3 sequences listed, around 6% are singletons. The ends lost 5 bases at V and 7 bases at J; junction bases unmatched: 6. This CDR3 has 14 residues. The germline V gene has CDR1 SNHLY and CDR2 FYNNEI. The chain joins TRBV2 to TRBJ2-1; TRBD2 matches at 9 bases. This TCR was sampled from a man between 18 and 29 years old in good health. What was sequenced was naive T cells sorted from blood. CDR3 sequence: CASSWLAGPNEQFF. The CDR3 region has the DNA TGTGCCAGCAGTTGGCTAGCGGGACCAAATGAGCAGTTCTTC.